Detailed here is one T cell receptor (beta chain). These data belong to a study of regulatory T cells in long-lasting Graves disease. Time point defined: persistent/refractory GD, antithyroid drugs over 5 years with positive TRAb. RNA isolated from PBMCs was used to make the TCR library. Arm-PCR of CDR3 regions and iRepertoire HTBI primers were the basis on which TCR beta libraries were built. TCRdb analysed the multiplex PCR reads with MiXCR anew, one entry per CDR3 protein. The sample shows 400,000 to 500,000 distinct CDR3 sequences, over 20% of them seen only once. The clonotype was recovered from a female donor with Graves disease. Sequencing used peripheral blood mononuclear cells (PBMCs), obtained when the disease was refractory, from a patient treated with antithyroid drugs.

In DNA, the CDR3 is TGTGCCTCCCGGGATGGGGGGGGCACAGATACGCAGTATTTT. It encodes CASRDGGGTDTQYF. The chain couples TRBV27 to TRBJ2-3; 7 bases align to TRBD2. V was pared by 11 bases and J by 1 base, with 9 bases of the junction left unmatched. Per the germline V gene, CDR1 is MNHEY and CDR2 is SMNVEV (reference sequence). The CDR3 covers 14 residues.